This T cell receptor beta chain was sequenced during a study of T cells after yellow fever vaccination. Points from the study as a whole: CD4 and CD8 compartments shared a small share of clonotypes, likely from convergent recombination. Reappearance after the booster was seen for most primary-vaccination clones, at 95% to 97% CD4 and 80% to 90% CD8. Faster peaking, at day 5 versus 15, marked a secondary response that was weaker.

A universal primer site and UMIs were added as TCR cDNA was made by 5'RACE template switching. TCRdb called the 5' RACE reads again in MiXCR, with one record for every CDR3 protein. Of over 300,000 distinct CDR3 sequences listed, about 6.9% are singletons. This clonotype is termed medium-sized. What it recognizes is unknown. This TCR came from a man between 18 and 29 years old who received the YFV17D yellow fever vaccine. Sequenced material: PBMCs, taken approximately 40 days after the first yellow fever vaccination.

Here the CDR3 reads CASSQTGTSGGETQYF. In DNA form, the CDR3 reads TGTGCCAGCAGCCAAACCGGGACTAGCGGGGGGGAGACCCAGTACTTC. The rearrangement links TRBV4-2 to TRBJ2-5; 15 bases align to TRBD2. The CDR3 has 16 amino acids. The ends lost 2 bases at V and 5 bases at J; junction bases unmatched: 3. Germline V gene sequence: CDR1 LGHNA, CDR2 YNFKEQ.